This section outlines one TCR beta chain sequence together with its context. This entry comes from a study of blood T cell repertoires in COVID-19. Study at large: COVID-19 samples, acute and convalescent, were from the United States, Italy and Spain. Sources were T cells, B-cell-depleted T cells, or PBMCs; the material itself was cDNA or gDNA.

How the authors handled the data: By means of reference gene primer amplification, nucleated cell counts were estimated. Using immunoSEQ multiplex PCR, the repertoire was profiled, and TCRdb retains in-frame clones only, with some absent. Clone size and the V and J calls come from that table; the DNA yielded D and trimming. Of about 200,000 clones in the sample, approximately 80% were seen once. The CDR3 extends over 16 amino acids. Germline trimming cut 10 bases from V and 9 bases from J; bases unmatched to any gene: 19. The germline CDR1 and CDR2 sequences are SGHNT and YYREEE (reference sequence).

Specimen: peripheral blood. This chain links TRBV5-4 with TRBJ2-1; 10 nucleotides line up with TRBD2. This clonotype originated in a man aged 35 to 55 with acute or convalescent COVID-19. The CDR3 region has the DNA TGTGCCGCTACCAAATCACCTAGCGGGAGTAGGAGTGAGCAGTTCTTC. Its protein product is CAATKSPSGSRSEQFF.